This T cell receptor beta chain was documented in a study of tumor-infiltrating lymphocytes in primary liver carcinoma. Study summary: Participating patients were men and women between 30 and 69 years old.

The researchers produced TCR beta cDNA from approximately 550 ng total RNA with a constant-region primer. Each TCR beta library was derived from three nested multiplex PCR rounds that employed slightly modified ARM-PCR. Primers for the first two PCR rounds were TRBV1-TRBV30 forward primers and a C-beta reverse primer (roughly 10 cycles per round). TCRdb processed the multiplex PCR reads anew with MiXCR; each CDR3 protein has one entry. The table has approximately 30,000 distinct CDR3 sequences, 71% seen once. The CDR3 extends over 14 amino acids. The V end was cut by 5 bases, the J end by 0 bases, with 11 bases between. Looked up from germline, CDR1 is SGHNT and CDR2 is YENEEA. This clonotype was seen a single time. A read error may be the cause here, since a much bigger clone is one base away. It was from 20-30 mg of unsorted bulk tissue that RNA and DNA were co-extracted. Whichever tumor sample was examined, it had over 80% viable tumor cells.

The genes are TRBV11-3 and TRBJ2-7; maybe TRBD1 (6 bases). The sequenced sample was liver tumor tissue from sampling region 3. Subset meaning: tumor region T3, left-lateral pole. The TCR was taken from a woman in her thirties with primary liver carcinoma and hepatitis B virus infection. This CDR3 is CASSTGTISYEQYF. The CDR3 region has the DNA TGTGCCAGCAGCACAGGGACAATCTCCTACGAGCAGTACTTC.